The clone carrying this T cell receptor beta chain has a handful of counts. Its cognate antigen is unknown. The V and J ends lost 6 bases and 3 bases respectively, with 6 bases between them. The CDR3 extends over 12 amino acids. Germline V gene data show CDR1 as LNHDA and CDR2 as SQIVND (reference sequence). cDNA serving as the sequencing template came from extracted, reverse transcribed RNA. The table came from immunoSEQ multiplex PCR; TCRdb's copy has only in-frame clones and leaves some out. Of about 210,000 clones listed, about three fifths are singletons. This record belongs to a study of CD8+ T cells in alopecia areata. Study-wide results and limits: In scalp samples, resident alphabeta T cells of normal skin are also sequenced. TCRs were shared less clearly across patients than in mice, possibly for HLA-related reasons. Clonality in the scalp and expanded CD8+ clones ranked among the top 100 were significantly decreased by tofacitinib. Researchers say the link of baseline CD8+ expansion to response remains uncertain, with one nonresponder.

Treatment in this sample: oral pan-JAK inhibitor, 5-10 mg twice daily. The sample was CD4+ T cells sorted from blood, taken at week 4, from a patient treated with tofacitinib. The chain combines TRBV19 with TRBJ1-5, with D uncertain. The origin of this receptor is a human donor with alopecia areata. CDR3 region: CASRWPNQPQHF. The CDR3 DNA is TGTGCCAGTAGGTGGCCCAATCAGCCCCAGCATTTT.